The sample holds a few counts of the clone carrying this TCR beta chain. An end of the junction differs from the germline gene, which may be a read error. This specimen comes from a study of shared clonotypes between healthy human individuals. It was approximately 300 ng DNA, roughly 30,000 T cell genomes, that went into each replicate PCR of unsorted PBMC. The assay was immunoSEQ multiplex PCR, and TCRdb's table has in-frame clones only and misses some. The table has about half a million clones, 70% to 80% seen once; the top ten hold around 13%. The clonotype comes from a woman in her thirties or forties in good health. Some clones in this sample may be carry-over from other donors' samples. Sequenced sample: PBMCs.

The CDR3 coding sequence is TGTGCCAGCACCTTAGGTCGGGATTATGGCTACACCTTC. Translation: CASTLGRDYGYTF. The V call is TRBV7-2, the J call TRBJ1-2; D is unresolved. CDR3 length: 13 amino acids. The germline V gene encodes CDR1 SGHTA and CDR2 FQGNSA.